Listed below are T cell receptor beta chains from one sample, sequenced in a study of T cell responses to AZD1222 COVID-19 vaccine. Profiling relied on immunoSEQ multiplex PCR, and the TCRdb table lists in-frame clones only, not all of them. The data hold 99,000 or so clones, with 82% observed a single time. Sequencing was performed on peripheral blood, taken on day 0 of AZD1222 vaccination. These TCRs come from an adult in good health. CDR3s include the opening cysteine and the closing phenylalanine or tryptophan. A D gene is named only where the DNA matches it firmly. Size is stated for part of the rows, as once, few or many counts, or as a class when the clone is expanded.

j_gene | v_gene | abundance | d_gene | CDR3nt | CDR3aa
TRBJ1-1 | TRBV29-1 | once | TRBD1 | TGCAGCATTCAGACAGGGGGCGGCACTGAAGCTTTCTTT | CSIQTGGGTEAFF
TRBJ1-1 | TRBV30 | . | TRBD1 | TGTGCCTGGAGTAGCGGCAGGGGGAAGGCTGAAGCTTTCTTT | CAWSSGRGKAEAFF
TRBJ1-2 | TRBV3-1/TRBV3-2 | . | . | TGTGCCAGCAGCCCTGGCGGCGGCTACACCTTC | CASSPGGGYTF
TRBJ2-3 | TRBV6-4 | . | . | TGTGCCAGCAGTGGGGGGGCAAGCACAGATACGCAGTATTTT | CASSGGASTDTQYF
TRBJ1-5 | TRBV4-1 | once | . | TGCGCCAGCAGCCACCCAGGAGGGGATAGCAATCAGCCCCAGCATTTT | CASSHPGGDSNQPQHF
TRBJ2-3 | TRBV3-1/TRBV3-2 | . | . | TGTGCCAGCAGCCAAGACCCACCAACAGATACGCAGTATTTT | CASSQDPPTDTQYF
TRBJ1-4 | TRBV3-1/TRBV3-2 | . | . | TGTGCCAGCAGCCAAGTGGGGGTGCGGAGAACTAATGAAAAACTGTTTTTT | CASSQVGVRRTNEKLFF
TRBJ1-6 | TRBV10-3 | . | TRBD1 | TGTGCCATCAGTGAACACACAGGGGGCAGCAGCTCACCCCTCCACTTT | CAISEHTGGSSSPLHF
TRBJ2-3 | TRBV4-3 | . | . | TGCGCCAGCAGCCAAGAATGGTCGGGGGCTCGTTTAACTAGCACAGATACGCAGTATTTT | CASSQEWSGARLTSTDTQYF
TRBJ2-5 | TRBV4-3 | . | TRBD2 | TGCGCCAGCAGCCAAAAGGGGGGGCACGGGACTAGCGGGGCATACCAAGAGACCCAGTACTTC | CASSQKGGHGTSGAYQETQYF
TRBJ2-3 | TRBV6-5 | . | TRBD2 | TGTGCCAGCAGTACAGTGCGGGGGGTCACAGATACGCAGTATTTT | CASSTVRGVTDTQYF
TRBJ1-4 | TRBV7-2 | few | . | TGTGCCAGCAGCTTCCCCGCAACTAATGAAAAACTGTTTTTT | CASSFPATNEKLFF
TRBJ1-1 | TRBV27 | . | . | TGTGCCAGCAGATTAGGGAGGGGGGGCTACCGGGATACTGAAGCTTTCTTT | CASRLGRGGYRDTEAFF
TRBJ2-7 | TRBV6-2/TRBV6-3 | . | TRBD2 | TGTGCCAGCAGTCCCCGGGGGGATCCCGAGCAGTACTTC | CASSPRGDPEQYF
TRBJ2-3 | TRBV5-4 | . | TRBD2 | TGTGCCAGCAGCTTGGCCGGGACTAGCGGGGGTCATACGCAGTATTTT | CASSLAGTSGGHTQYF
TRBJ1-1 | TRBV5-1 | . | TRBD1 | TGCGCCAGCAGCTCCCGGACAGGCTTGGGGAGTGAAGCTTTCTTT | CASSSRTGLGSEAFF
TRBJ2-5 | TRBV19 | . | . | TGTGCCAGTAGTTCGATTGGACAGGGAGGGATCGAGACCCAGTACTTC | CASSSIGQGGIETQYF
TRBJ2-1 | TRBV5-5 | . | TRBD2 | TGTGCCAGCAGCTACTTTAGCGGGGGGGCGATTGAGCAGTTCTTC | CASSYFSGGAIEQFF
TRBJ1-5 | TRBV19 | . | . | TGTGCCAGTAGTATAGTCAGTAATAGCAATCAGCCCCAGCATTTT | CASSIVSNSNQPQHF
TRBJ2-3 | TRBV5-6 | few | . | TGTGCCAGCAGCTTCTCGGGCAGCTCAGATACGCAGTATTTT | CASSFSGSSDTQYF
TRBJ2-1 | TRBV19 | . | TRBD2 | TGTGCCAGTAGTATACCCCCCTGGGGAGGGGAGCAGTTCTTC | CASSIPPWGGEQFF
TRBJ1-5 | TRBV5-6 | . | TRBD1 | TGTGCCAGCAGCCTCAGGGGGGGAAGCAATCAGCCCCAGCATTTT | CASSLRGGSNQPQHF
TRBJ2-7 | TRBV2 | . | . | TGTGCCACAAGGCTTGACAGACCAGTCGAGCAGTACTTC | CATRLDRPVEQYF
TRBJ1-2 | TRBV10-3 | . | TRBD1 | TGTGCCATCAAGGGACAGCCAAATAACTATGGCTACACCTTC | CAIKGQPNNYGYTF
TRBJ2-7 | TRBV5-1 | . | . | TGCGCCAGCAGCTTGGGGCCCGAGCAGTACTTC | CASSLGPEQYF
TRBJ2-2 | TRBV7-2 | . | . | TGTGCCAGCAGCACCCATCCGGGACAACGGAACACCGGGGAGCTGTTTTTT | CASSTHPGQRNTGELFF
TRBJ2-7 | TRBV13 | few | . | TGTGCCAGCAGCTTGGGTGGCAAGCACGGCGAGCAGTACTTC | CASSLGGKHGEQYF
TRBJ1-5 | TRBV19 | . | . | TGTGCCAGTAGCTTGACAGGTAGTAGGAATCAGCCCCAGCATTTT | CASSLTGSRNQPQHF
TRBJ2-5 | TRBV6-5 | . | . | TGTGCCAGCAGGGCCCAAGAGACCCAGTACTTC | CASRAQETQYF
TRBJ2-5 | TRBV2 | once | . | TGTGCCAGCAGTGGGACAGCCCAAGAGACCCAGTACTTC | CASSGTAQETQYF
TRBJ1-2 | TRBV12-5 | . | . | TGTGCTAGTGGTTTGGTAAACACAGGGAGGCATGGCTACACCTTC | CASGLVNTGRHGYTF
TRBJ2-5 | TRBV18 | . | . | TGTGCCAGCTCACCAGGAGGCGGGGAGACCCAGTACTTC | CASSPGGGETQYF
TRBJ1-1 | TRBV3-1/TRBV3-2 | . | TRBD1 | TGTGCCAGCAGCCGCGTCAGGGGGTCGAACACTGAAGCTTTCTTT | CASSRVRGSNTEAFF
TRBJ1-3 | TRBV3-1/TRBV3-2 | . | TRBD1 | TGTGCCAGCAGCCCTTGGAGGGGGCCGGGAAACACCATATATTTT | CASSPWRGPGNTIYF
TRBJ1-2 | TRBV5-1 | . | . | TGCGCCAGCAGCTTCAGCCCTGGGGGCTACACCTTC | CASSFSPGGYTF
TRBJ1-1 | TRBV5-1 | . | TRBD1 | TGCGCCAGCAGCTTACCAACCGATCAACAGGGGGCACCCGTGCAGGCTTTCTTT | CASSLPTDQQGAPVQAFF
TRBJ2-2 | TRBV30 | . | . | TGTGCCTGGAGTGCCCTTATAGGGGAGCTGTTTTTT | CAWSALIGELFF
TRBJ1-2 | TRBV7-2 | . | . | TGTGCCAGCAGCCTCGGAGGGGCTCGGGGCTACACCTTC | CASSLGGARGYTF
TRBJ1-1 | TRBV3-1/TRBV3-2 | . | TRBD1 | TGTGCCAGCAGCCAGCCGGGACAGTTAAACACTGAAGCTTTCTTT | CASSQPGQLNTEAFF
TRBJ1-1 | TRBV10-1 | once | TRBD1 | TGCGCCAGCAGTGAACAGGGGATTCCTGAAGCTTTCTTT | CASSEQGIPEAFF
TRBJ1-4 | TRBV6-5 | . | TRBD1 | TGTGCCAGCAGAGGGGGACAGGGGAATGAAAAACTGTTTTTT | CASRGGQGNEKLFF
TRBJ2-5 | TRBV2 | . | . | TGTGCCAGCAGGCAGGGGTACCAAGAGACCCAGTACTTC | CASRQGYQETQYF
TRBJ1-6 | TRBV7-8 | . | TRBD1 | TGTGCCAGCAGCTTTTTATCAGGGGGTGATTCACCCCTCCACTTT | CASSFLSGGDSPLHF
TRBJ1-1 | TRBV29-1 | . | TRBD1 | TGCAGCGTTGGGCCCGGACAGGGGATGAACACTGAAGCTTTCTTT | CSVGPGQGMNTEAFF
TRBJ2-2 | TRBV6-2/TRBV6-3 | few | . | TGTGCCAGCAGTTACTCTGACGACACCGGGGAGCTGTTTTTT | CASSYSDDTGELFF
TRBJ2-7 | TRBV6-5 | . | . | TGTGCCAGCAGTTACGCGCCGGGAGCGAGGGACGAGCAGTACTTC | CASSYAPGARDEQYF
TRBJ1-1 | TRBV10-3 | once | . | TGTGCCATCAGTGAGTCAGGGCCAAGAGCTTTCTTT | CAISESGPRAFF
TRBJ2-7 | TRBV7-2 | few | . | TGTGCCAGCAGCCCAAGCCCTACCTACTACGAGCAGTACTTC | CASSPSPTYYEQYF
TRBJ2-3 | TRBV6-2/TRBV6-3 | few | TRBD2 | TGTGCCAGCAGTTACGGGAGGGGAGATACGCAGTATTTT | CASSYGRGDTQYF
TRBJ2-1 | TRBV5-1 | . | . | TGCGCCAGCAGCGGGGGAGTCCGGGGCGATGAGCAGTTCTTC | CASSGGVRGDEQFF
TRBJ1-5 | TRBV9 | . | . | TGTGCCAGCAGCGACGGTTTACCCCAGCATTTT | CASSDGLPQHF